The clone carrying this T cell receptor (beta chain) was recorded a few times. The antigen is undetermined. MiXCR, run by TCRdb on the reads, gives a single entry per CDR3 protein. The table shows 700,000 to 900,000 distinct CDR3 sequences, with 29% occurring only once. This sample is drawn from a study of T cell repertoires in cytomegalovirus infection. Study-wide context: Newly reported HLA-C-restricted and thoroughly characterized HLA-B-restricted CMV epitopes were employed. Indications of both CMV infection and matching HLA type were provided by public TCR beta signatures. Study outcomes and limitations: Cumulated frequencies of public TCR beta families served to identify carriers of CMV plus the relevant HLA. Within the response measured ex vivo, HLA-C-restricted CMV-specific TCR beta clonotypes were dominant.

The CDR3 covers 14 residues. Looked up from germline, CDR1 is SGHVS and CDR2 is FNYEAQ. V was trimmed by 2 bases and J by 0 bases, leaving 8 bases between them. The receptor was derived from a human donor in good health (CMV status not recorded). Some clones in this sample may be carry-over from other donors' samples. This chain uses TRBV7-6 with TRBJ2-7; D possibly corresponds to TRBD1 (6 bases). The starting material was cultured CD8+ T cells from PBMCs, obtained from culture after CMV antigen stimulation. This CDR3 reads CASSLSDSSYEQYF. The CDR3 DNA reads TGTGCCAGCAGCTTATCGGACAGCTCCTACGAGCAGTACTTC.